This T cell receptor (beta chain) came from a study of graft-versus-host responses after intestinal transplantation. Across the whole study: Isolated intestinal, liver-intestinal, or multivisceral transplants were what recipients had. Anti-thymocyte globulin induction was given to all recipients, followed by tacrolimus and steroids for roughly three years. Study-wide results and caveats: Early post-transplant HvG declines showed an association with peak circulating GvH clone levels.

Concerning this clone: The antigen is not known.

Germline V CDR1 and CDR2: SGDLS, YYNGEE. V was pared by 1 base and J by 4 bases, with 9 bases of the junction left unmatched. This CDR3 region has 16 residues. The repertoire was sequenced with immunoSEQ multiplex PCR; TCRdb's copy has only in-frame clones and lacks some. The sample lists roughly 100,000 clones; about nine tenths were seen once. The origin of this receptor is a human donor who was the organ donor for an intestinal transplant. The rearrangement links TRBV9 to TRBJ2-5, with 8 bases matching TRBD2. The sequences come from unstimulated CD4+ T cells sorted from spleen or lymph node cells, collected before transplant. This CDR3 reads CASSVKDGGAGETQYF. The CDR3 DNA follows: TGTGCCAGCAGCGTAAAGGACGGGGGGGCCGGAGAGACCCAGTACTTC.